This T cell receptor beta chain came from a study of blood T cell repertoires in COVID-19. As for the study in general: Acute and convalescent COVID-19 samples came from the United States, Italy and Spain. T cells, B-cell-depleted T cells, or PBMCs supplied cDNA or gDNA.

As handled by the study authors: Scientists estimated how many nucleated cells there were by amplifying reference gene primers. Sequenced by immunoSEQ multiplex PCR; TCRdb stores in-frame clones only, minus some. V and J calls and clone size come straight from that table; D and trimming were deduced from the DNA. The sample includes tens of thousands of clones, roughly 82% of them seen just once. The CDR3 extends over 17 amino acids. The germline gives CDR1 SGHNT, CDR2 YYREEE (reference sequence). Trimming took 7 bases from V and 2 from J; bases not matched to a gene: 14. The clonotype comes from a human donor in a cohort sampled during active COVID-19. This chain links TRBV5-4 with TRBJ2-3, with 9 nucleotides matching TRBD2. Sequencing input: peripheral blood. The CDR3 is CASGGGGLAGITDTQYF. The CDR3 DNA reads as TGTGCCAGCGGCGGAGGGGGGCTAGCGGGGATCACAGATACGCAGTATTTT.